This entry describes one TCR beta chain. The data were obtained in a study of blood T cell repertoires in COVID-19. This table comes from immunoSEQ multiplex PCR, and its TCRdb copy is limited to in-frame clones, with some not included. The sample shows hundreds of thousands of clones, 91% of them seen only once. The receptor comes from a woman aged 18-35 years who had recovered from COVID-19. The sequenced material came from peripheral blood.

This CDR3 reads CASSGLGGLTEAFF. The CDR3 DNA is TGTGCCAGCAGTGGGCTTGGAGGGCTCACTGAAGCTTTCTTT. J is TRBJ1-1 and V is TRBV2; D is unclear. Per germline, CDR1 SNHLY and CDR2 FYNNEI. Trimming took off 4 bases at V and 4 bases at J, with 13 bases between the two ends. The CDR3 length is 14 residues.